By share, the clone carrying this TCR beta chain ranks as medium-sized (0.01 to 0.1%). Its antigen is still unknown. Treatment of the sample: randomized to nivolumab then ipilimumab (arm A) or the reverse (arm B). The source of the sample is a study of sequential checkpoint blockade in melanoma. In the study overall: Patients were randomized 1:1 to nivolumab-then-ipilimumab or ipilimumab-then-nivolumab first-line. 91 pretreatment tumor DNA samples were TCRβ immunosequenced. Points from the study as a whole: Rising tumor T-cell fraction and clonality meant about 30 times likelier benefit.

Repertoires were generated with immunoSEQ multiplex PCR, while TCRdb's copy carries only in-frame clones and drops some. The sample contains approximately 2,200 clones, under 30% of which appear only once. Trimming removed 4 bases from V and 4 bases from J, with 14 bases in between. This CDR3 has 14 residues. The germline gives CDR1 SGHNT, CDR2 YENEEA. This TCR was sampled from a human donor with melanoma. The genes are TRBV11-3 and TRBJ2-7, with a tentative D call TRBD2 (6 bases). Sequencing was performed on tumor tissue (inferred from file names), taken from a patient given nivolumab and ipilimumab in sequence. The CDR3 region is CASSWRGTGYEQYF. The DNA for the CDR3 is TGTGCCAGCAGCTGGCGGGGCACGGGGTACGAGCAGTACTTC.